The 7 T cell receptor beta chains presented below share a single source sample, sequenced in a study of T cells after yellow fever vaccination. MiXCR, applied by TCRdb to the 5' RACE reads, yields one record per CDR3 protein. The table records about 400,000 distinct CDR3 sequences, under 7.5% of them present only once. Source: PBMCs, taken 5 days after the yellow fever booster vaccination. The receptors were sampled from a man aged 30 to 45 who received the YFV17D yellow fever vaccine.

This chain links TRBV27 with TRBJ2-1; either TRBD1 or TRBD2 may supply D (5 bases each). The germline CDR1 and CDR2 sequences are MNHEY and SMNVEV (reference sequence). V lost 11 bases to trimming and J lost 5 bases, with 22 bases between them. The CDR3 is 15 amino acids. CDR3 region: CAAFYPIPGHNEQFF. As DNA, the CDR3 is TGTGCCGCCTTTTATCCTATACCGGGACACAATGAGCAGTTCTTC.

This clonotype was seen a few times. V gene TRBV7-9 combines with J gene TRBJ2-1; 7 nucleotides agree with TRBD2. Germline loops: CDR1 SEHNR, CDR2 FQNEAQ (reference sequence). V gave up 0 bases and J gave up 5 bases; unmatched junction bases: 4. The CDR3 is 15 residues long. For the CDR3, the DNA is TGTGCCAGCAGCTTAGCTGCTAGCGGTCACAATGAGCAGTTCTTC. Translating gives CASSLAASGHNEQFF.

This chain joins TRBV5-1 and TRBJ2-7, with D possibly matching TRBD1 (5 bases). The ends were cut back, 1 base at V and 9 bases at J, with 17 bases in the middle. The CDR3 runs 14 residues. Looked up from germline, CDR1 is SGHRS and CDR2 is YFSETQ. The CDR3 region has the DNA TGCGCCAGCAGCTTGCCCGGGCCAGCCGACAGGCAGTACTTC. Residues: CASSLPGPADRQYF.

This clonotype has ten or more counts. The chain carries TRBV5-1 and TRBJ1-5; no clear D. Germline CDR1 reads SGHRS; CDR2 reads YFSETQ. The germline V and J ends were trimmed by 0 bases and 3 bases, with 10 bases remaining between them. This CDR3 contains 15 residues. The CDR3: CASSLDGVDNQPQHF. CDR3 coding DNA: TGCGCCAGCAGCTTGGATGGTGTCGACAATCAGCCCCAGCATTTT.

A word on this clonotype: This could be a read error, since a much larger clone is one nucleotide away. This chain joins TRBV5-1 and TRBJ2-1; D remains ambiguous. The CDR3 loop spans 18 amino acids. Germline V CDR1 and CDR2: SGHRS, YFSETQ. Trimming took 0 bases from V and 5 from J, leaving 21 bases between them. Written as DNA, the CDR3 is TGCGCCAGCAGCTTGGTCGGTAGCAGGAGAGAGATGGACAATGAGCAGTTCTTC. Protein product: CASSLVGSRREMDNEQFF.

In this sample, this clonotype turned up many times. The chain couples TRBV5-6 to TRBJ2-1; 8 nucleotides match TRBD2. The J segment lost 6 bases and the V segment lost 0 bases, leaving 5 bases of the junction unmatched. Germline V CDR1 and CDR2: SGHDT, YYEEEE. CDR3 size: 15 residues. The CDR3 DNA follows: TGTGCCAGCAGCTTGGTCGGGAGGGCCTCCAATGAGCAGTTCTTC. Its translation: CASSLVGRASNEQFF.

CDR3 sequence reads: CASSLAGGTDETQYF. The DNA of the CDR3 is TGCGCCAGCAGCTTGGCCGGCGGGACGGACGAGACCCAGTACTTC. V gene TRBV5-1 combines with J gene TRBJ2-5; perhaps TRBD2 as D (6 bases). Germline V gene lookup returns CDR1 SGHRS and CDR2 YFSETQ. This CDR3 contains 15 residues. V was shortened by 0 bases and J by 5 bases, with 14 bases between the two germline ends.